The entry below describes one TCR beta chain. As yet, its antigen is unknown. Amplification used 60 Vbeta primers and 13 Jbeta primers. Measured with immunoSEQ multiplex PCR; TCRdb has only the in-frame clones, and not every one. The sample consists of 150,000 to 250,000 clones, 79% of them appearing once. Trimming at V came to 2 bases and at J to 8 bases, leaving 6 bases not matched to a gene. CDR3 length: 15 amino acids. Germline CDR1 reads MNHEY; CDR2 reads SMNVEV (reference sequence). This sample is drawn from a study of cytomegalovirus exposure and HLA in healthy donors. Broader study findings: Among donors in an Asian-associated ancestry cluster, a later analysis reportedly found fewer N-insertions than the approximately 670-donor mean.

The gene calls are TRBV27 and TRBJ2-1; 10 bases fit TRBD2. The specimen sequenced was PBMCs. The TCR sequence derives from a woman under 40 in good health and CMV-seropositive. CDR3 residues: CASSLMGLAFDEQFF. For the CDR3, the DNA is TGTGCCAGCAGTTTAATGGGACTAGCGTTCGATGAGCAGTTCTTC.